The rows below give T cell receptor beta chains drawn from one sample of a study of blood T cells in healthy people across ages. TCRdb reprocessed the 5' RACE reads with MiXCR, giving one entry per CDR3 protein. Of some 1.4 million distinct CDR3 sequences listed, around 39% are singletons. The specimen sequenced was blood. The receptors shown here come from a young woman in good health. Each CDR3 is given with its conserved first and last residue. Each record gives: CDR3 protein, clone size, V gene, J gene, CDR3 length. Clone size is stated in some rows and not others, as once, few, many or a class when expanded.

CASSFYSANNEQFF	-	TRBV5-5	TRBJ2-1	14
CASRGGFGYTF	-	TRBV4-2	TRBJ1-2	11
CSARALQGPYEQYF	-	TRBV20-1	TRBJ2-7	14
CASSPWTDAYEQYF	few	TRBV18	-	14
CASRKPQNTEAFF	-	TRBV6-1	TRBJ1-1	13
CSARDPGLAGGTSTDTQYF	few	TRBV20-1	TRBJ2-3	19
CATRGVADTQYF	-	TRBV27	TRBJ2-3	12
CSVGSGPTYEQYF	-	TRBV20-1	TRBJ2-7	13
CASSEGRGYIQYF	few	TRBV6-1	-	13
CATSDYLADDNEQFF	-	TRBV24-1	TRBJ2-1	15
CASSQEGWGELFF	few	TRBV4-1	TRBJ2-2	13
CASSYAREQFF	-	TRBV6-5	TRBJ2-1	11
CASRVGSDNEQYF	few	TRBV7-9	-	13
CAIRGNPGTSSTDTQYF	few	TRBV10-3	TRBJ2-3	17
CASNLVAGENEKLFF	-	TRBV7-2	TRBJ1-4	15
CASLDSNYGYTF	-	TRBV11-2	TRBJ1-2	12
CASSAGTSGGNTQYF	few	TRBV5-1	TRBJ2-3	15
CSARTGGSGYNEQFF	few	TRBV20-1	TRBJ2-1	15
CASSQAVRAYEQYF	-	TRBV4-1	TRBJ2-7	14
CSGRGTNTGELFF	-	TRBV20-1	TRBJ2-2	13
CASSSPTGQSYEQYF	many	TRBV12-3/TRBV12-4	TRBJ2-7	15
CASSSRNLRHEQYF	-	TRBV4-1	TRBJ2-7	14
CASSWTGQGLEQYF	-	TRBV5-1	TRBJ2-7	14